The clone carrying this T cell receptor beta chain was counted at least ten times. Its antigen is not known. This specimen comes from a study of T-cell reconstitution after alpha-beta-depleted transplantation in children. As it was prepared, the TCRbeta library received unique molecular identifiers. In TCRdb, the PCR reads were re-called with MiXCR into one record per CDR3 protein. This sample has 500,000 or so distinct CDR3 sequences, with more than 9.5% found just once. CDR3 length: 15 residues. Germline CDR1 is MNHEY and CDR2 is SMNVEV (reference sequence). Trimming took 7 bases from V and 7 from J; bases not matched to a gene: 5. Whole-study findings and limits: Expanded clones from the graft, numbering several hundred, reportedly supplied alpha-beta T cells about two months after transplant. Hyperexpanded clones declined; after one year, newly produced T cells mostly supplied diversity.

The TCR was taken from a female patient aged 2-9 years who had a stem cell transplant for aplastic anemia, so the T cells may come from the graft donor. Sequencing was performed on PBMCs, mostly from graft donor cells, taken 180 days after TCRalphabeta/CD19-depleted stem cell transplant. This sequence joins TRBV27 and TRBJ2-1; 15 bases map to TRBD2. The CDR3 loop is CASTTGTSGRNEQFF. In nucleotides, the CDR3 is TGTGCCAGCACCACCGGGACTAGCGGGAGGAATGAGCAGTTCTTC.